This TCR beta chain was sequenced in a study of blood T cell repertoires in COVID-19. About the research overall: Sites across the United States, Italy and Spain contributed samples from acute and convalescent COVID-19. The analysed material was cDNA or gDNA that came from T cells, B-cell-depleted T cells, or PBMCs.

This clone appeared once. Germline CDR1 and CDR2: MGHDK and SYGVNS. The germline V and J ends were trimmed by 1 base and 5 bases, with 15 bases remaining between them. The CDR3 length is 16 residues. Under the authors' procedure: From reference gene primer amplification, estimates of nucleated cell counts were derived. Assay used: immunoSEQ multiplex PCR; TCRdb lists only in-frame clones, some missing. V, J and clone size derive from that table, while D and trimming were established from the DNA sequence. The sample records 150,000 or so clones, 75% to 90% being singletons. The V gene is TRBV25-1, the J gene TRBJ2-1, with a weak D call TRBD2 (6 bases). The sample comprised PBMCs or T cells enriched from blood (not recorded which). The sequence came from a man in his 70s who had been exposed to COVID-19. The CDR3 coding sequence is TGTGCCAGCAGTGAATCACGGGGGAGTAGGAACAATGAGCAGTTCTTC. Residues: CASSESRGSRNNEQFF.